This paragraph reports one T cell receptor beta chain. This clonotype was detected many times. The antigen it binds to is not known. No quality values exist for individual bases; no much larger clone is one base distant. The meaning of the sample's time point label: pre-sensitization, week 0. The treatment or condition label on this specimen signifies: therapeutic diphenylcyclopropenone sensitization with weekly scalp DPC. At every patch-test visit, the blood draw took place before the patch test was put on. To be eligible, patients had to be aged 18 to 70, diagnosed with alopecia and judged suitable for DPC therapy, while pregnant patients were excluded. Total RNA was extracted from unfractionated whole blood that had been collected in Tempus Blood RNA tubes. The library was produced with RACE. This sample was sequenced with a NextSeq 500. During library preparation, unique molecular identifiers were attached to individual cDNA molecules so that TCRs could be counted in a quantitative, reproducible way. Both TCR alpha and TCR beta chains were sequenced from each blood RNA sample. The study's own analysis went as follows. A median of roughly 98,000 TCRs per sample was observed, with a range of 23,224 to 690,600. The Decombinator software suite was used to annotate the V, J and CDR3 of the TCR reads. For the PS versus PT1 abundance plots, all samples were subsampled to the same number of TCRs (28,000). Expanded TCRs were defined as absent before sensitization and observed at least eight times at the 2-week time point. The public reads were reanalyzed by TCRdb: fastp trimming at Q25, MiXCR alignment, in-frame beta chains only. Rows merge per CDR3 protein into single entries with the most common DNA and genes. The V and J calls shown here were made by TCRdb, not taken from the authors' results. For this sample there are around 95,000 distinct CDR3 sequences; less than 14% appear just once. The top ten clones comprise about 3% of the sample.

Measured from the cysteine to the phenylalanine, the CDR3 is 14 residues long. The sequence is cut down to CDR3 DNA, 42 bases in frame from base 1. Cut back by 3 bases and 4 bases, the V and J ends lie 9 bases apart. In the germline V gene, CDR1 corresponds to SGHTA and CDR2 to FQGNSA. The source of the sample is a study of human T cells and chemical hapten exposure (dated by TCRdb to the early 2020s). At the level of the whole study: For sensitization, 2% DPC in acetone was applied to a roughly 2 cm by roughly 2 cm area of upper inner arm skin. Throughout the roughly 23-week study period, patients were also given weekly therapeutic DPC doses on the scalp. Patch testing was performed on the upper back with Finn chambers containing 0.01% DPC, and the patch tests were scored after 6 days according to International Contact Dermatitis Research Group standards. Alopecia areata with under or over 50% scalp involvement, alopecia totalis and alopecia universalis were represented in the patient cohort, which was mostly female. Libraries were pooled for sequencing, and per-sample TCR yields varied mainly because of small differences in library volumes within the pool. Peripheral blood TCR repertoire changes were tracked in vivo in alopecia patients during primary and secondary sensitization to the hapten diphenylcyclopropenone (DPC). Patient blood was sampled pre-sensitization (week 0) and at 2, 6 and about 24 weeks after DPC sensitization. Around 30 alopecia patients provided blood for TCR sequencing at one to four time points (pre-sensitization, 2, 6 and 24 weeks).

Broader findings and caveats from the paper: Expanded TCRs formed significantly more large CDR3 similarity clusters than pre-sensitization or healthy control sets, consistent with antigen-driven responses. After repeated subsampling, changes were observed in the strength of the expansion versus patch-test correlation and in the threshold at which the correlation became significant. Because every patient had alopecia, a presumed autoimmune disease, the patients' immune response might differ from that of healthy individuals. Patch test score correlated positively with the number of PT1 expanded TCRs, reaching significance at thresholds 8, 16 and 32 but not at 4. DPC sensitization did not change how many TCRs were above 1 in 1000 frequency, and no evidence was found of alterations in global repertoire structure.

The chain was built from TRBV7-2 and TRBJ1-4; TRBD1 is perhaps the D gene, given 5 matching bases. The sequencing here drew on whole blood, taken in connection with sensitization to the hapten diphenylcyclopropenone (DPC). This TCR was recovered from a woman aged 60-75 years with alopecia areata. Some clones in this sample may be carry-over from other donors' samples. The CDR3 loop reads CASSFGQGNEKLFF. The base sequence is TGTGCCAGCAGCTTTGGCCAGGGTAATGAAAAACTGTTTTTT.